This TCR beta chain was retrieved from a study of cytomegalovirus exposure and HLA in healthy donors. Use of 60 Vbeta and 13 Jbeta primers characterized the PCR. Using immunoSEQ multiplex PCR, the repertoire was profiled, and TCRdb retains in-frame clones only, with some absent. The table has some 110,000 clones, roughly 80% seen once. The junction had 5 bases not matched to a gene; V was cut back by 4 bases and J by 5 bases. Germline V gene sequence: CDR1 MGHRA, CDR2 YSYEKL. The CDR3 runs 14 residues. V is TRBV4-1 and J is TRBJ2-7; the match to TRBD1 covers 10 bases. This clonotype originated in a man aged 30 to 39 in good health and CMV-seropositive. The sequenced sample was PBMCs. Here the CDR3 reads CASSPRQGANEQYF. The CDR3 DNA follows: TGCGCCAGCAGCCCGAGACAGGGGGCTAACGAGCAGTACTTC.